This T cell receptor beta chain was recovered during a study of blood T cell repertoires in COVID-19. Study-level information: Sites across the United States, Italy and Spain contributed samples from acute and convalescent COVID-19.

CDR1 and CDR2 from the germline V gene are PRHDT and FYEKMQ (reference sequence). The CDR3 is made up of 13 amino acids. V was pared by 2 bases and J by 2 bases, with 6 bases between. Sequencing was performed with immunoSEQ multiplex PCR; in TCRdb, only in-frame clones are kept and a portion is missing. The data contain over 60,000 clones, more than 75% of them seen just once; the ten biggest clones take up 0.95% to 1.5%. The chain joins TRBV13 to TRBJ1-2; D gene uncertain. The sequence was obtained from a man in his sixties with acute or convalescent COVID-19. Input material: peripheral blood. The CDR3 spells CASSLNGNYGYTF. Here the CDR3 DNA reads TGTGCCAGCAGCTTAAACGGGAACTATGGCTACACCTTC.